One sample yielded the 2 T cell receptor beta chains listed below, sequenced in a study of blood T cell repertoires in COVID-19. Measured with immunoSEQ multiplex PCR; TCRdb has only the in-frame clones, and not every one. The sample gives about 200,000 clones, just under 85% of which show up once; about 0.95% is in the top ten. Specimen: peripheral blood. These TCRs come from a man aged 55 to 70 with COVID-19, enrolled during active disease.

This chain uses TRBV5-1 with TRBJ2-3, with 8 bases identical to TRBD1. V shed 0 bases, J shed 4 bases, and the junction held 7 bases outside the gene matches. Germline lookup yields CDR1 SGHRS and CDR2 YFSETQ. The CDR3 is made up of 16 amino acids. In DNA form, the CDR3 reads TGCGCCAGCAGCTTGGAAATGGTGACAGGGGCAGATACGCAGTATTTT. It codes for CASSLEMVTGADTQYF. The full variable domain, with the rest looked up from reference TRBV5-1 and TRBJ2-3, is KAGVTQTPRYLIKTRGQQVTLSCSPISGHRSVSWYQQTPGQGLQFLFEYFSETQRNKGNFPGRFSGRQFSNSRSEMNVSTLELGDSALYLCASSLEMVTGADTQYFGPGTRLTVL.

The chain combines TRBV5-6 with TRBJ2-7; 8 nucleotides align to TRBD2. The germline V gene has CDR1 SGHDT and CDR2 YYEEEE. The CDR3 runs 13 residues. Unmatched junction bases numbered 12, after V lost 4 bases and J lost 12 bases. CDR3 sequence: CASSLGRDGWLYF. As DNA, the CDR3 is TGTGCCAGCAGCCTCGGGAGGGACGGATGGCTGTACTTC.